This is a list of T cell receptor beta chains from one sample in a study of CD8 T cells in ankylosing spondylitis. TCRdb called the 5' RACE reads again in MiXCR, with one record for every CDR3 protein. Among roughly 350,000 distinct CDR3 sequences listed, 7.5% to 9% were seen once. Sample: blood, either unsorted or a sorted T cell fraction (not recorded which). These receptors were taken from a male donor with ankylosing spondylitis. Each CDR3 is given with its conserved first and last residue. A D gene is named only where the DNA matches it firmly. Clone size is shown for a subset of rows, as once, few, many or a class of expanded clone.

clone_size d_call j_call v_call cdr3_length cdr3_aa cdr3_nt
many TRBD1 TRBJ1-5 TRBV2 14 CATSDRDENQPQHF TGTGCCACCTCAGACAGGGACGAAAATCAGCCCCAGCATTTT
- - TRBJ1-1 TRBV29-1 13 CSIGARPNTEAFF TGCAGCATAGGGGCCCGGCCGAACACTGAAGCTTTCTTT
many - TRBJ2-7 TRBV5-1 15 CASSLALGNAGEQYF TGCGCCAGCAGCTTGGCTCTTGGCAACGCGGGCGAGCAGTACTTC
- - TRBJ2-1 TRBV27 17 CASSLGPTRSWESEQFF TGTGCCAGCAGTTTAGGTCCCACACGTAGCTGGGAGAGTGAGCAGTTCTTC
- TRBD2 TRBJ2-1 TRBV20-1 15 CSASSGSYSYNEQFF TGCAGTGCCAGTAGCGGGAGTTACTCCTACAATGAGCAGTTCTTC
few TRBD2 TRBJ2-7 TRBV28 15 CASSSPLAGAGEQYF TGTGCCAGCAGTTCCCCACTAGCGGGAGCAGGGGAGCAGTACTTC
few - TRBJ2-5 TRBV7-9 14 CASSLGVAQETQYF TGTGCCAGCAGCTTAGGAGTGGCTCAAGAGACCCAGTACTTC
few TRBD2 TRBJ2-1 TRBV5-1 20 CASRGLGRPTSGSPGGEQFF TGCGCCAGCAGAGGCCTAGGGCGCCCGACTAGCGGGAGCCCCGGTGGTGAGCAGTTCTTC
few - TRBJ1-2 TRBV2 13 CASSGERGAGYTF TGTGCCAGCAGTGGGGAGAGGGGCGCTGGCTACACCTTC
many - TRBJ2-7 TRBV9 14 CASSVALRSYEQYF TGTGCCAGCAGCGTAGCTTTGCGGTCCTACGAGCAGTACTTC
few - TRBJ2-1 TRBV6-1 16 CASSEAGLMSGSFPFF TGTGCCAGCAGTGAAGCGGGGTTGATGAGCGGGTCGTTTCCGTTCTTC
- - TRBJ1-1 TRBV20-1 13 CSASYQGRVEAFF TGCAGTGCTAGTTACCAGGGGAGGGTTGAAGCTTTCTTT
few - TRBJ2-5 TRBV5-1 15 CASSLGAIDQETQYF TGCGCCAGCAGTTTAGGGGCCATCGACCAAGAGACCCAGTACTTC
- TRBD2 TRBJ2-1 TRBV20-1 15 CCAPRGRGSYNEQFF TGCTGTGCTCCCCGCGGGAGGGGCTCCTACAATGAGCAGTTCTTC
- TRBD1 TRBJ2-7 TRBV4-3 16 CASSQVPGQGPTIPYF TGCGCCAGCAGCCAAGTACCGGGACAGGGGCCGACTATTCCGTACTTC
- TRBD1 TRBJ2-3 TRBV18 15 CASSPQTGGTDTQYF TGTGCCAGCTCACCACAAACAGGGGGAACAGATACGCAGTATTTT
- TRBD2 TRBJ2-1 TRBV7-8 17 CASSPRVAGFSYNEQFF TGTGCCAGCAGCCCGAGGGTAGCGGGCTTTTCCTACAATGAGCAGTTCTTC
few - TRBJ2-1 TRBV14 13 CASSQPRGNEQFF TGTGCCAGCAGCCAACCCAGGGGCAATGAGCAGTTCTTC
few TRBD1 TRBJ2-7 TRBV5-1 15 CASSPRTGFAYEQYF TGCGCCAGCAGCCCAAGGACAGGGTTTGCCTACGAGCAGTACTTC
few - TRBJ2-1 TRBV12-3/TRBV12-4 13 CASQLAQYNEQFF TGTGCCAGTCAACTAGCTCAATACAATGAGCAGTTCTTC
many - TRBJ2-1 TRBV28 16 CASSLIGGTPYNEQFF TGTGCCAGCAGTTTAATCGGGGGCACCCCCTACAATGAGCAGTTCTTC
many - TRBJ2-2 TRBV7-2 15 CASSLVGGGTGELFF TGTGCCAGCAGCTTAGTTGGTGGAGGCACCGGGGAGCTGTTTTTT
few TRBD1 TRBJ2-6 TRBV12-3/TRBV12-4 19 CASSFPLGTANSGANVLTF TGTGCCAGCAGTTTTCCTTTAGGGACAGCCAACTCTGGGGCCAACGTCCTGACTTTC
- TRBD2 TRBJ2-7 TRBV5-1 17 CASSPGLAGGVSYEQYF TGCGCCAGCAGCCCTGGACTAGCGGGAGGCGTCTCCTACGAGCAGTACTTC
few TRBD1 TRBJ2-3 TRBV5-4 16 CASSPAGDRITDTQYF TGTGCCAGCAGCCCGGCCGGGGACAGAATTACAGATACGCAGTATTTT
many - TRBJ2-3 TRBV27 13 CASSGGYTDTQYF TGTGCCAGCAGTGGGGGATACACAGATACGCAGTATTTT
- - TRBJ2-7 TRBV4-3 14 CASSQAALSYEQYF TGCGCCAGCAGCCAAGCTGCTTTATCCTACGAGCAGTACTTC
few - TRBJ2-7 TRBV20-1 14 CSARARQIPYEQYF TGCAGTGCTAGAGCAAGGCAAATTCCCTACGAGCAGTACTTC
- - TRBJ2-7 TRBV25-1 14 CASHPGEASYEQYF TGTGCCAGCCATCCAGGGGAAGCCTCCTACGAGCAGTACTTC
few TRBD2 TRBJ2-1 TRBV5-1 16 CASSLRLAGNHNEQFF TGCGCCAGCAGCTTGAGACTAGCGGGGAACCACAATGAGCAGTTCTTC
many TRBD1 TRBJ1-5 TRBV5-1 16 CASSKGTGGGNQPQHF TGCGCCAGCAGCAAAGGGACAGGGGGCGGCAATCAGCCCCAGCATTTT